This TCR beta chain appears in the sequencing data of a study of T cell responses to AZD1222 COVID-19 vaccine. Sequenced by immunoSEQ multiplex PCR; TCRdb stores in-frame clones only, minus some. The sample has approximately 100,000 clones, approximately 86% seen once. Looked up from germline, CDR1 is KGHSH and CDR2 is LQKENI. This CDR3 is 12 amino acids long. V shed 6 bases and J shed 9 bases, with 12 bases lying between them. The source of this sequence is an adult who received the MenACWY meningococcal vaccine as a control. The sample in question was peripheral blood, obtained 28 days after the second dose of the MenACWY control vaccine. The rearrangement joins TRBV18 to TRBJ2-1; D remains unclear. Written as DNA, the CDR3 is TGTGCCAGCTCCACTGGACGCGGTGAGCAGTTCTTC. Its translation: CASSTGRGEQFF.